This T cell receptor beta chain was obtained from a study of CD8+ T cells in alopecia areata. Background on the study: Each day, treated patients took oral tofacitinib twice, at 5 to 10 mg per dose. Tofacitinib was given for 6 to 18 months, then stopped for 6 months.

CDR1 is MNHEY and CDR2 is SMNVEV in the germline V gene (reference sequence). V gave up 3 bases and J gave up 3 bases, with 10 bases separating them. The CDR3 spans 14 residues. As regards this clone: Its cognate antigen is unknown.

Points from the study as a whole: For patients receiving tofacitinib, scalp clonality and expanded CD8+ clones among the top 100 significantly decreased.

Regarding treatment: oral pan-JAK inhibitor, 5-10 mg twice daily. Extracted RNA was reverse transcribed into cDNA, the sequencing template. Some clones are missing from TCRdb's copy, which holds only in-frame ones; the method was immunoSEQ multiplex PCR. The sample lists 200,000 to 250,000 clones, under 70% occurring once. V and J are TRBV27 and TRBJ2-3; a weak D match, TRBD2 (5 bases). This sample comprised CD4+ T cells sorted from blood, obtained at week 44, from a patient treated with tofacitinib. This clonotype was obtained from a human donor with alopecia areata. Here the CDR3 reads CASSLGEGTDTQYF. CDR3 nucleotide sequence: TGTGCCAGCAGTTTGGGTGAGGGTACAGATACGCAGTATTTT.